A single sample gave rise to the 7 T cell receptor beta chains below, sequenced in a study of T-cell reconstitution after alpha-beta-depleted transplantation in children. TCRbeta library preparation incorporated unique molecular identifiers. TCRdb passed the PCR reads through MiXCR, listing each CDR3 protein once. This table holds 330,000 or so distinct CDR3 sequences, 10% found once. The sample here was PBMCs, taken before TCRalphabeta/CD19-depleted stem cell transplant. The receptors here all came from a boy under three years old with acute myeloid leukemia, due to receive a stem cell transplant.

There are many counts of this clonotype. This chain uses TRBV11-2 with TRBJ2-1; D gene uncertain. V dropped 0 bases and J dropped 0 bases, with 12 bases sitting between them. CDR3 size: 17 residues. Germline CDR1 reads SGHAT; CDR2 reads FQNNGV. CDR3 sequence: CASSLDLGRSSYNEQFF. As DNA, the CDR3 is TGTGCCAGCAGCTTAGATTTGGGCAGGAGCTCCTACAATGAGCAGTTCTTC.

This clonotype appeared a few times. The chain has TRBV18 and TRBJ2-1, with D unresolved. V gave up 2 bases and J gave up 8 bases, with 13 bases separating them. The CDR3 is 14 amino acids. In germline, CDR1 is KGHSH, CDR2 LQKENI. The CDR3 sequence is CASSPGPSHDEQFF. The CDR3, as DNA: TGTGCCAGCTCACCAGGACCAAGCCACGATGAGCAGTTCTTC.

A few counts support this clonotype. This chain links TRBV7-2 with TRBJ2-6, with D unclear. This CDR3 comprises 16 residues. V lost 1 base and J 1 base, leaving 8 bases between the germline ends. Germline CDR1 reads SGHTA; CDR2 reads FQGNSA. The DNA for the CDR3 is TGTGCCAGCAGCTTAGACCTTACATCTGGGGCCAACGTCCTGACTTTC. Translation: CASSLDLTSGANVLTF.

Ten or more counts support this clonotype. The V call is TRBV7-2, the J call TRBJ2-7, with 10 bases fitting TRBD2. The germline V gene encodes CDR1 SGHTA and CDR2 FQGNSA. The length of the CDR3 is 15 residues. V was pared by 3 bases and J by 3 bases, with 5 bases of the junction left unmatched. The CDR3 protein is CASSLERGGNYEQYF. The CDR3 DNA reads as TGTGCCAGCAGCTTGGAGCGGGGGGGGAACTACGAGCAGTACTTC.

This clonotype was picked up many times. This sequence joins TRBV12-3 or TRBV12-4 and TRBJ1-3; D gene ambiguous. Trimming took off 3 bases at V and 4 bases at J, with 1 base between the two ends. The CDR3 covers 11 residues. The CDR3 is CASSLGNTIYF. The CDR3 DNA reads TGTGCCAGCAGTTTGGGAAACACCATATATTTT.

This clonotype was observed at least ten times. V gene TRBV27 combines with J gene TRBJ2-2, with D perhaps matching TRBD1 or TRBD2 (5 bases each). Trimming took off 6 bases at V and 8 bases at J, with 13 bases between the two ends. This CDR3 spans 13 amino acids. CDR1 and CDR2 from the germline V gene are MNHEY and SMNVEV (reference sequence). Written as DNA, the CDR3 is TGTGCCAGCAGATACGGGGCGGCGGGGGAGCTGTTTTTT. Amino acids: CASRYGAAGELFF.

A few counts support this clonotype. The J gene is TRBJ1-1, the V gene TRBV4-2, with 11 bases aligning to TRBD1. The junction had 3 bases not matched to a gene; V was cut back by 3 bases and J by 3 bases. CDR1 LGHNA and CDR2 YNFKEQ come from the germline V gene. This CDR3 has 15 residues. The CDR3 DNA reads as TGTGCCAGCAGCCAGCCGGGACAGGGGGACACTGAAGCTTTCTTT. Translation: CASSQPGQGDTEAFF.